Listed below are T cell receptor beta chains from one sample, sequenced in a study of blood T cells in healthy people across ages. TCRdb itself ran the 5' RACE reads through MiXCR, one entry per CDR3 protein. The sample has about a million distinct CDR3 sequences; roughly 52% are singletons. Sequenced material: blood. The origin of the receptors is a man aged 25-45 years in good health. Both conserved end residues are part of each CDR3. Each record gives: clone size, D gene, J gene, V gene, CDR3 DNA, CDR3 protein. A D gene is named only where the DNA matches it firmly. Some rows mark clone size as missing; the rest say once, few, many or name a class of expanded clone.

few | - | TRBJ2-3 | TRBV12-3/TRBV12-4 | TGTGCCAGCAGTTTTGGGGGTAGCGTGGCAGATACGCAGTATTTT | CASSFGGSVADTQYF
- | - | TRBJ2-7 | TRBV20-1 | TGCAGTGCTAGCGGGGGCCCCTACGAGCAGTACTTC | CSASGGPYEQYF
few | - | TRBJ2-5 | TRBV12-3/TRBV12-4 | TGTGCCAGCAGTTTCCAGTCGGAGACCCAGTACTTC | CASSFQSETQYF
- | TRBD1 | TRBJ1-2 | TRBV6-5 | TGTGCCAGCAAGAATCAGGGGGCTAACTATGGCTACACCTTC | CASKNQGANYGYTF
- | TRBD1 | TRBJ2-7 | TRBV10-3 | TGTGCCATCAGTGAGTCCCATCGTGCGGACAGGGGCGGCGAGCAGTACTTC | CAISESHRADRGGEQYF
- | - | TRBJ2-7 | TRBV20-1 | TGCAGTGCTAGAGTTGCTCGGGGACCCTACGAGCAGTACTTC | CSARVARGPYEQYF
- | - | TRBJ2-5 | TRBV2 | TGTGCCAGCAGCCCCAGTAGGGGGAACCAAGAGACCCAGTACTTC | CASSPSRGNQETQYF
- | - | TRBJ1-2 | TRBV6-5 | TGTGCCAGCAGTTACAGTACAGAAAACTATGGCTGCACCTTC | CASSYSTENYGCTF
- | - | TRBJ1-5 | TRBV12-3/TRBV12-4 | TGTGCCAGCAGTTCCCAGGCACAGGGTAGCAATCAGCCCCAGCATTTT | CASSSQAQGSNQPQHF
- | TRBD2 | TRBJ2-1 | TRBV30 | TGTGCCTGGAGTGTACCAGCGGGGGGATACAATGAGCAGTTCTTC | CAWSVPAGGYNEQFF
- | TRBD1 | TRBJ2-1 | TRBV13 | TGTGCCAGCAGGATCCGGGGACAGGCGTTTATCGATGAGCAGTTCTTC | CASRIRGQAFIDEQFF
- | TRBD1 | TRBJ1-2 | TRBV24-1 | TGTGCCACCAGTGACCGACAGGGAAGCTATGGCTACACCTTC | CATSDRQGSYGYTF
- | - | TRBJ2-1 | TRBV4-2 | TGTGCCAGCAGCCAGGACCAACCGCTAGCGAGGGGCTCCTACAATGAGCAGTTCTTC | CASSQDQPLARGSYNEQFF
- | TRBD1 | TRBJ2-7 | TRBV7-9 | TGTGCCAGCAGTGGGACAGAAAAAAGCGACCTGCATATCTACGAGCAGTACTTC | CASSGTEKSDLHIYEQYF
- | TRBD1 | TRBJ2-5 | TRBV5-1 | TGCGCCAGCAGCTTGGTCGGAGGACAGGTGAAACAAGAGACCCAGTACTTC | CASSLVGGQVKQETQYF
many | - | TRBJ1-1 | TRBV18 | TGTGCCAGCTCACCACTTACTCGGGGGGAGGGCACTGAAGCTTTCTTT | CASSPLTRGEGTEAFF
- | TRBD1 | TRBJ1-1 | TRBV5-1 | TGCGCCAGCAGCTTGGTTGGGGACAGGGTCACTGAAGCTTTCTTT | CASSLVGDRVTEAFF
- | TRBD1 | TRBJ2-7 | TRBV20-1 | TGCAGTGCTAGAGCCTGGACAGGGTCGTCCGAGCAGTACTTC | CSARAWTGSSEQYF
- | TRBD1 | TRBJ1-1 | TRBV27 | TGTGCCAGCAGTTTACGGGCAGGGGGCAACACTGAAGCTTTCTTT | CASSLRAGGNTEAFF
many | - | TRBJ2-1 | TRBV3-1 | TGTGCCAGCAGCCTAAACAATGAGCAGTTCTTC | CASSLNNEQFF
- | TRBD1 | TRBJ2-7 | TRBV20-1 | TGCAGTGCCTCCCCAGGGACAGGGGCTGGTGAGCAGTACTTC | CSASPGTGAGEQYF
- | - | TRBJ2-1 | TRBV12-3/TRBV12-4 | TGTGCCAGCAGTTTAAGGGCGGGGAGCACCTACAATGAGCAGTTCTTC | CASSLRAGSTYNEQFF
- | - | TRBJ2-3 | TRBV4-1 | TGCGCCAGCAGCCAAGATAAGACCGGGATGGTCGCAGATACGCAGTATTTT | CASSQDKTGMVADTQYF
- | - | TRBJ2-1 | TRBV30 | TGTGCCTGTCTGAGGACCTGGGATGAGCAGTTCTTC | CACLRTWDEQFF
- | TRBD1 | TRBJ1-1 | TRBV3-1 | TGTGCCAGCAGCCAAGATCTAGGGACAGGGGGCTTGGGGGCTGAAGCTTTCTTT | CASSQDLGTGGLGAEAFF
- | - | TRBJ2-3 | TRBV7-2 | TGTGCCACCTCCTGGGGGGGCCCGACAGATACGCAGTATTTT | CATSWGGPTDTQYF
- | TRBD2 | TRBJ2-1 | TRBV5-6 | TGTGCCAGCACCTTGGTCGGGGGGGCCACCGACAATGAGCAGTTCTTC | CASTLVGGATDNEQFF
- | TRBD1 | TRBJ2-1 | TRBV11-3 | TGTGCCAGCAGCTTAGAAGGGGGCGATGAGCAGTTCTTC | CASSLEGGDEQFF
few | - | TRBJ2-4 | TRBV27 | TGTGCCAGCAGTACCGGACACCATCTAGCCAAAAACATTCAGTACTTC | CASSTGHHLAKNIQYF
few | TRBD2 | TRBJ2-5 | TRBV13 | TGTGCCAGCAGCTCCCGGACTAGAGAGACCCAGTACTTC | CASSSRTRETQYF
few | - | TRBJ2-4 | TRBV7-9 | TGTGCCAGCAGCTTAGGGCGCCAAAACATTCAGTACTTC | CASSLGRQNIQYF
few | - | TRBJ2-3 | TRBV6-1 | TGTGCCAGCAGTGTTACCGAGATGCTAGCCGGCGATACGCAGTATTTT | CASSVTEMLAGDTQYF
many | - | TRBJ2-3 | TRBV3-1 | TGTGCCAGCAGCCAAGATTGGCGGGGAGATACGCAGTATTTT | CASSQDWRGDTQYF
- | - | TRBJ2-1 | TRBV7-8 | TGTGCCAGCAGCTTGGATAGTGATCATGAGCAGTTCTTC | CASSLDSDHEQFF
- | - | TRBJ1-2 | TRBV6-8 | TGTGCCAGTCCGCGGGGTCTTGGTGAAGTCAACTATGGCTACACCTTC | CASPRGLGEVNYGYTF
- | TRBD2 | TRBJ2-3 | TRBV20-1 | TGCAGTGCCGTCCGACTGGGGGGGGCAGATACGCAGTATTTT | CSAVRLGGADTQYF
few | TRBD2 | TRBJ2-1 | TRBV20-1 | TGCAGTGCTAGAGATCTAGCGGGGGGTTCCTACAATGAGCAGTTCTTC | CSARDLAGGSYNEQFF
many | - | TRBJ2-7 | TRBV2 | TGTGCCAGCAGTGAAAGCAACGAGCAGTACTTC | CASSESNEQYF
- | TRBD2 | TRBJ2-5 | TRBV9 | TGTGCCAGCAGCCCCGGGGGGACTCGAGAGACCCAGTACTTC | CASSPGGTRETQYF
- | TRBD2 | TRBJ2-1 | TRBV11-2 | TGTGCCAGCAGCTTAGACGAGACTAGCTTCCGGGATGAGCAGTTCTTC | CASSLDETSFRDEQFF
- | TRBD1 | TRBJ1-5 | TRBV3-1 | TGTGCCAGCAGCCAAGCTACGGGACAGGGGACCAATCAGCCCCAGCATTTT | CASSQATGQGTNQPQHF
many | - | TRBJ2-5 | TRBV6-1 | TGTGCCAGCAGTGAAAGCCCGCACAGGGAGCCGGGGGAGACCCAGTACTTC | CASSESPHREPGETQYF
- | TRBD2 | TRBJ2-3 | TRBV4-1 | TGCGCCAGCAGCCTCCGCCTAGCGGGGGACACAGATACGCAGTATTTT | CASSLRLAGDTDTQYF
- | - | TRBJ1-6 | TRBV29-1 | TGCAGCGTTGAAGATGACGGGCAGCCCAATTCACCCCTCCACTTT | CSVEDDGQPNSPLHF
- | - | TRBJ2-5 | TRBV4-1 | TGCGCCAGCAGCCAAGGACAGGCAATATTACAGGAGACCCAGTACTTC | CASSQGQAILQETQYF
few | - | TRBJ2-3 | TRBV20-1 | TGCAGTGCTAGAGGCGGGCATCGCTCAGATACGCAGTATTTT | CSARGGHRSDTQYF
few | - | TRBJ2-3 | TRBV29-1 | TGCAGCGTTGACGCTAGCCATGCGACAGATACGCAGTATTTT | CSVDASHATDTQYF
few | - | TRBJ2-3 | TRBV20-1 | TGCAGTGCTACAGGTGGCAACACAGATACGCAGTATTTT | CSATGGNTDTQYF
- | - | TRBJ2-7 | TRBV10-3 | TGTGCCATCAGTGAGTCGCTGACGAATTCCTACGAGCAGTACTTC | CAISESLTNSYEQYF
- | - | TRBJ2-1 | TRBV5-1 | TGCGCCAGCAGCTTGGCCGGAGGAAAAAATCCTCAACAGTTCTTC | CASSLAGGKNPQQFF
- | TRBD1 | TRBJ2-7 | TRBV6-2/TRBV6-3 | TGTGCCAGCAGCCAGGACAGGTTTCGGACCTACGAGCAGTACTTC | CASSQDRFRTYEQYF
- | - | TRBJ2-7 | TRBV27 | TGTGCCAGCAGTTTGGACTACGGGGTGAACGAGCAGTACTTC | CASSLDYGVNEQYF
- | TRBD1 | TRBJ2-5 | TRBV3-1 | TGTGTCAGCAGCCAGTTGGGACAGAACCAAGAGACCCAGTACTTC | CVSSQLGQNQETQYF